This T cell receptor (beta chain) was found in a study of cytomegalovirus exposure and HLA in healthy donors. The PCR contained 60 Vbeta and 13 Jbeta primers. Method: immunoSEQ multiplex PCR; TCRdb's copy keeps in-frame clones and lacks some. Here the sample spans around 140,000 clones, more than 55% being singletons. The germline CDR1 and CDR2 sequences are SGDLS and YYNGEE. V lost 2 bases and J lost 5; bases outside the gene matches: 6. The CDR3 extends over 15 amino acids. The source material was PBMCs. The clonotype originates from a woman aged 55-69 years in good health and CMV-seronegative. V is TRBV9 and J is TRBJ2-5; 10 bases agree with TRBD1. CDR3 residues: CASSVGTGVGETQYF. In DNA form, the CDR3 reads TGTGCCAGCAGCGTGGGGACAGGGGTAGGGGAGACCCAGTACTTC.